Below, one T cell receptor beta chain is given with its context. The V end was cut by 4 bases, the J end by 5 bases, with 13 bases between. The CDR3 is 13 residues long. Germline V gives CDR1 SGHNT, CDR2 YYREEE (reference sequence). Profiling relied on immunoSEQ multiplex PCR, and the TCRdb table lists in-frame clones only, not all of them. The table records about 2.3 million clones, around 93% of them present only once. This specimen belongs to a study of shared clonotypes between healthy human individuals. The sequence derives from a man younger than 35 in good health. Some clones in this sample may be carry-over from other donors' samples. The V gene is TRBV5-4, the J gene TRBJ2-7; tentative D call: TRBD1 (6 bases). The sample comprised naive CD4+ T cells from PBMCs. Subset indicated: CD45RA+ positively selected. CDR3 loop: CASSKTGNDEQYF. The CDR3 coding sequence is TGTGCCAGCAGCAAAACAGGGAACGACGAGCAGTACTTC.